A single sample is the source of the 17 T cell receptor beta chains below, sequenced in a study of regulatory T cells in long-lasting Graves disease. Indicated time point: newly diagnosed GD, antithyroid drugs for less than 3 months. PBMC RNA was the source of the TCR library. Sequencing libraries for TCR beta were prepared with iRepertoire HTBI primers and Arm-PCR of CDR3 regions. Via MiXCR, TCRdb re-called the multiplex PCR reads, giving one row per CDR3 protein. The sample consists of 200,000 to 300,000 distinct CDR3 sequences, around 21% of them appearing once. The source was peripheral blood mononuclear cells (PBMCs), collected at new diagnosis, from a patient treated with antithyroid drugs. These receptor sequences come from a female donor with Graves disease.

This chain joins TRBV13 and TRBJ1-2; 7 positions match TRBD1. Germline values: CDR1 PRHDT, CDR2 FYEKMQ (reference sequence). This CDR3 has 16 amino acids. V lost 0 bases to trimming and J lost 0 bases; unmatched junction nucleotides: 4. The CDR3 nucleotides read TGTGCCAGCAGCTTAGGACAGGGGACGACTAACTATGGCTACACCTTC. Amino acids: CASSLGQGTTNYGYTF.

This clonotype has more than one count but fewer than ten. V usage is TRBV7-9 and J usage is TRBJ2-2; D ambiguous. CDR3 size: 14 residues. V gave up 3 bases and J gave up 3 bases, with 8 bases separating them. The germline CDR1 and CDR2 sequences are SEHNR and FQNEAQ (reference sequence). The DNA for the CDR3 is TGTGCCAGCAGCTTGGGTTTCCACACCGGGGAGCTGTTTTTT. Translated, it gives CASSLGFHTGELFF.

As concerns this clonotype: A much larger clone sits a single nucleotide away, making a read error possible. This chain connects TRBV6-2 or TRBV6-3 to TRBJ2-1; D might be TRBD2 (6 bases). Trimming left V 5 bases short and J 2 bases short, with 13 bases between. Germline V lookup: CDR1 MNHEY, CDR2 SVGEGT. The CDR3 spans 15 residues. The chain's CDR3 is CASSLLAITYNEQFF. DNA for the CDR3: TGTGCCAGCAGTCTACTAGCTATAACCTACAATGAGCAGTTCTTC.

This clonotype has at least ten counts. The chain recombines TRBV6-2 or TRBV6-3 with TRBJ1-2, with D hard to call. CDR3 length equals 14 residues. Germline CDR1 reads MNHEY; CDR2 reads SVGEGT. Trimming shortened V by 4 bases and J by 2 bases, and 11 bases separated the two germline ends. This CDR3 is CASSSSTGNYGYTF. Written as DNA, the CDR3 is TGTGCCAGCAGTTCGTCGACGGGAAACTATGGCTACACCTTC.

This clonotype has a handful of counts. V usage is TRBV2 and J usage is TRBJ2-5; 7 bases align to TRBD2. Unmatched junction bases numbered 10, after V lost 6 bases and J lost 3 bases. Germline CDR1 and CDR2: SNHLY and FYNNEI. This CDR3 is 15 amino acids long. In nucleotides, the CDR3 is TGTGCCAGCAGGGCCGGGCCGGGACTAAAAGAGACCCAGTACTTC. It encodes CASRAGPGLKETQYF.

This clonotype was detected ten times or more. The chain links TRBV5-6 to TRBJ1-1; no definite D call. Germline CDR1 reads SGHDT; CDR2 reads YYEEEE. Trimming stripped 2 bases from V and 2 bases from J, with 7 bases between. The CDR3 has 13 amino acids. The CDR3 here is CASSFSRNTEAFF. The CDR3 coding sequence is TGTGCCAGCAGCTTTTCCAGAAACACTGAAGCTTTCTTT. The variable domain in full, completed from reference TRBV5-6 and TRBJ1-1, reads DAGVTQSPTHLIKTRGQQVTLRCSPKSGHDTVSWYQQALGQGPQFIFQYYEEEERQRGNFPDRFSGHQFPNYSSELNVNALLLGDSALYLCASSFSRNTEAFFGQGTRLTVV.

This clonotype was recorded many times. This chain joins TRBV2 and TRBJ2-3; 8 bases line up with TRBD2. The trim removed 7 bases at V and 6 bases at J, leaving 6 bases unmatched. The CDR3 sequence is 13 residues long. Germline loops: CDR1 SNHLY, CDR2 FYNNEI. DNA of the CDR3: TGTGCCAGCACCAGGACTAGCATGGATACGCAGTATTTT. Its protein is CASTRTSMDTQYF.

This clonotype has ten or more counts. The rearrangement uses TRBV12-3 or TRBV12-4 and TRBJ2-1; D could derive from TRBD1 or TRBD2 (5 bases each). Trimming took off 5 bases at V and 6 bases at J, with 17 bases between the two ends. This CDR3 region has 15 residues. The CDR3 DNA reads as TGTGCCAGCAGTCTTAGGAGCGTTGGGGGCAATGAGCAGTTCTTC. It encodes CASSLRSVGGNEQFF.

The sample holds many counts of this clonotype. The chain uses TRBV20-1 and TRBJ1-1; TRBD1 might be the D (6 bases). The CDR3 loop spans 13 amino acids. The germline V gene encodes CDR1 DFQATT and CDR2 SNEGSKA (reference sequence). V was cut by 6 bases and J by 7 bases, with 18 bases left in between. The CDR3 sequence is CSAMTQGLGEAFF. The CDR3 bases are TGCAGTGCCATGACACAGGGCCTGGGTGAAGCTTTCTTT.

This clonotype was recorded once. CDR3 nucleotide sequence: TGTGCCTGGAGTGTACTCCTCCACGAGCAGTACTTC. Its translation is CAWSVLLHEQYF. This chain links TRBV30 with TRBJ2-7; D is unresolved. The CDR3 consists of 12 residues. Germline-derived CDR1 and CDR2 are GTSNPN and SVGIG (reference sequence). The V gene lost 0 bases and the J gene lost 5 bases, with 8 bases spanning the gap.

Concerning this clonotype itself: This clone may be a read error of a much larger clone one base away. No conserved phenylalanine or tryptophan ends this CDR3, so it is likely a read error. This rearrangement joins TRBV3-1 to TRBJ1-4, with 8 bases identical to TRBD1. Trimming at V came to 6 bases and at J to 0 bases, leaving 9 bases not matched to a gene. The CDR3 spans 17 residues. Germline CDR1 LGHDT, CDR2 YNNKEL (reference sequence). CDR3 sequence: CASRSGTGRATNEKLFY. Written as DNA, the CDR3 is TGTGCCAGCAGATCCGGGACAGGCCGGGCAACTAATGAAAAACTGTTTTAT.

The DNA of the CDR3 is TGCAGTGCTTCGGGACAGGGGAAGGGTGAAGCTTTCTTT. Translation gives CSASGQGKGEAFF. The chain carries TRBV20-1 and TRBJ1-1; 10 bases are a match to TRBD1. V dropped 5 bases and J dropped 7; count of bases not matched to a gene: 7. This CDR3 spans 13 amino acids. Germline loops: CDR1 DFQATT, CDR2 SNEGSKA (reference sequence).

This clonotype was seen only a few times. The V and J genes are TRBV28 and TRBJ2-1; 9 bases agree with TRBD1. The J call may be wrong; the DNA end is better matched by TRBJ2-5. CDR3 size: 15 residues. Germline assignment: CDR1 MDHEN and CDR2 SYDVKM. This chain's CDR3 is CASRERTGAQETQYF. The CDR3, as DNA: TGTGCCAGCAGGGAACGGACAGGGGCCCAAGAGACCCAGTACTTC.

This clonotype has at least ten counts. The chain is built from TRBV12-3 or TRBV12-4 and TRBJ1-4, with no clear D. Trimming cost V 6 bases and J 0 bases, with 14 bases left between them. This CDR3 has 16 amino acids. The CDR3 is CASSPFYLSTNEKLFF. In DNA form, the CDR3 reads TGTGCCAGCAGCCCCTTTTATCTGTCAACTAATGAAAAACTGTTTTTT.

V and J are TRBV19 and TRBJ2-1; no clear D. The CDR3 runs 13 residues. Germline lookup yields CDR1 LNHDA and CDR2 SQIVND (reference sequence). V was cut by 3 bases and J by 4 bases, with 7 bases left in between. CDR3 protein: CASSIQAYNEQFF. Here the CDR3 DNA reads TGTGCCAGTAGTATCCAAGCGTACAATGAGCAGTTCTTC.

This clonotype showed up many times. The V call is TRBV6-1, the J call TRBJ1-2; 7 bases line up with TRBD1. With V trimmed by 6 bases and J by 5 bases, 15 bases remained unmatched. In germline, CDR1 is MNHNS, CDR2 SASEGT. The CDR3 length is 16 residues. CDR3 in amino acids: CASSTSTGVKIYGYTF. CDR3 sequence (DNA): TGTGCCAGCAGCACCAGCACAGGGGTTAAAATTTATGGCTACACCTTC.

This clonotype was recorded many times. This chain joins TRBV15 and TRBJ2-3; no firm D call. The CDR3 length is 14 residues. The germline V gene encodes CDR1 LNHNV and CDR2 YYDKDF (reference sequence). Trimming removed 1 base from V and 5 bases from J, with 10 bases in between. The CDR3 DNA reads TGTGCCACCAGCAGAGTATCGGTTCAAGATACGCAGTATTTT. This encodes CATSRVSVQDTQYF.